Described below is a single T cell receptor beta chain sequence and its context. The sample originates from a study of PD-1 blockade in mismatch repair-deficient tumors. Sequencing used immunoSEQ multiplex PCR; TCRdb keeps in-frame clones, though not all of them. Altogether approximately 110,000 clones are present, about three quarters being singletons, with the ten largest covering 4.7%. Between the trimmed V and J ends, which lost 0 bases and 1 base, there was a span of 7 bases. CDR1 and CDR2 (germline): SGDLS, YYNGEE. The CDR3 totals 14 residues. The V gene is TRBV9, the J gene TRBJ1-1; D might be TRBD1 (6 bases). The sequences come from peripheral blood, collected approximately 60 weeks after starting pembrolizumab. This TCR derives from an adult with mismatch repair-deficient cancer. The CDR3: CASSVDRANTEAFF. CDR3 DNA sequence: TGTGCCAGCAGCGTAGACAGGGCGAACACTGAAGCTTTCTTT.